This is a list of T cell receptor beta chains from one sample in a study of cytomegalovirus exposure and HLA in healthy donors. Libraries were prepared by immunoSEQ multiplex PCR; TCRdb keeps only in-frame clonotypes and omits some of them. The table has around 130,000 clones, 80% seen once. The source material was PBMCs. Every receptor here comes from a man aged 35-49 years in good health and CMV-seronegative. CDR3s include the opening cysteine and the closing phenylalanine or tryptophan. D genes are given only for firm matches. Size values are once, few and many counts, or a class for expanded clones, and some rows have none.

clone_size j_call d_call v_call cdr3_aa cdr3_nt
NA TRBJ2-7 TRBD2 TRBV27 CASVSVSGGAYEQYF TGTGCCAGCGTCTCAGTTAGCGGGGGGGCCTACGAGCAGTACTTC
NA TRBJ2-1 TRBD1 TRBV19 CASSPGQGAWNEQFF TGTGCCAGTAGTCCTGGACAGGGGGCGTGGAATGAGCAGTTCTTC
few TRBJ1-1 TRBD1 TRBV28 CASSPGGQGNTEAFF TGTGCCAGCAGTCCAGGGGGACAAGGGAACACTGAAGCTTTCTTT
once TRBJ1-1 TRBD1 TRBV28 CASSSPGTGGYTEAFF TGTGCCAGCAGTTCCCCCGGGACAGGGGGCTACACTGAAGCTTTCTTT
NA TRBJ1-4 NA TRBV6-7 CVQQGDSLLNEKLFF TGTGTCCAGCAAGGTGACAGCCTCCTTAATGAAAAACTGTTTTTT
NA TRBJ1-5 NA TRBV7-2 CASSLSGGSQPQHF TGTGCCAGCAGCTTATCGGGGGGATCGCAGCCCCAGCATTTT
NA TRBJ1-1 NA TRBV27 CASSFRAGTEAFF TGTGCCAGCAGTTTCCGGGCGGGAACTGAAGCTTTCTTT
NA TRBJ1-4 TRBD1 TRBV9 CASSVTGTAVNEKLFF TGTGCCAGCAGCGTAACAGGGACAGCCGTTAATGAAAAACTGTTTTTT
NA TRBJ2-3 NA TRBV28 CASSGTHTDTQYF TGTGCCAGCTCCGGGACACACACAGATACGCAGTATTTT
NA TRBJ2-4 NA TRBV6-1 CASSTRGGAKNIQYF TGTGCCAGCAGTACCCGAGGTGGGGCCAAAAACATTCAGTACTTC
NA TRBJ1-2 TRBD1 TRBV6-6 CASSPDRGSSYGYTF TGTGCCAGCAGTCCTGACAGGGGGTCTTCCTATGGCTACACCTTC
NA TRBJ2-2 TRBD2 TRBV14 CASKLASNTGELFF TGTGCCAGCAAACTAGCGTCGAACACCGGGGAGCTGTTTTTT
NA TRBJ1-2 TRBD1 TRBV10-2 CASSESQGGGYTF TGCGCCAGCAGTGAGTCGCAGGGGGGAGGCTACACCTTC
few TRBJ2-5 NA TRBV27 CASSDDGQSGVQETQYF TGTGCCAGCAGTGACGATGGACAGTCTGGGGTACAAGAGACCCAGTACTTC
NA TRBJ1-2 TRBD1 TRBV6-1 CASSEVGQGIYGYTF TGTGCCAGCAGTGAAGTGGGACAGGGAATATATGGCTACACCTTC
NA TRBJ2-7 NA TRBV5-1 CASSLGEFPPREQYF TGCGCCAGCAGCTTGGGGGAGTTCCCTCCTAGGGAGCAGTACTTC
NA TRBJ1-2 TRBD1 TRBV2 CASGKGTGVSYGYTF TGTGCCAGCGGGAAGGGGACAGGGGTATCCTATGGCTACACCTTC
few TRBJ1-1 NA TRBV18 CASSQQGRGEAFF TGTGCCAGCTCTCAACAGGGTCGTGGTGAAGCTTTCTTT
once TRBJ2-7 NA TRBV30 CALRSRDNSEQYF TGTGCCTTGCGATCTCGGGACAACAGCGAGCAGTACTTC
NA TRBJ1-1 NA TRBV11-2 CASSSSENTEAFF TGTGCCAGCAGCTCTTCAGAGAACACTGAAGCTTTCTTT
NA TRBJ2-7 TRBD1 TRBV5-4 CASSTDPTGSKRNEQYF TGTGCCAGCAGCACTGACCCGACAGGGTCAAAACGGAACGAGCAGTACTTC
NA TRBJ2-2 NA TRBV28 CATLQGHTGELFF TGTGCCACCTTACAGGGACACACCGGGGAGCTGTTTTTT
NA TRBJ2-2 NA TRBV15 CATSRDLSRQTGELFF TGTGCCACCAGCAGAGATCTCAGCAGGCAGACCGGGGAGCTGTTTTTT
NA TRBJ1-6 NA TRBV27 CASSLVLIDNSPLHF TGTGCCAGCAGTTTAGTCTTAATAGATAATTCACCCCTCCACTTT
NA TRBJ1-4 NA TRBV28 CASSLGGVEKLFF TGTGCCAGCAGCCTGGGAGGGGTCGAAAAACTGTTTTTT
NA TRBJ2-3 TRBD1 TRBV18 CASSPRQQGVRTDTQYF TGTGCCAGCTCACCGCGACAACAGGGGGTTCGGACAGATACGCAGTATTTT
NA TRBJ2-1 TRBD1 TRBV18 CASSPDREGEQFF TGTGCCAGCTCACCAGACAGGGAAGGTGAGCAGTTCTTC
NA TRBJ2-2 NA TRBV6-6 CASEAAVGELFF TGTGCCAGCGAGGCGGCGGTTGGGGAGCTGTTTTTT
few TRBJ2-3 NA TRBV6-6 CASGAESTDTQYF TGTGCCAGCGGGGCGGAATCCACAGATACGCAGTATTTT
NA TRBJ1-2 TRBD1 TRBV2 CASRTTGQDYGYTF TGTGCCAGCAGAACCACAGGACAGGACTATGGCTACACCTTC
NA TRBJ2-3 NA TRBV6-6 CASSYGAAGLTDTQYF TGTGCCAGCAGTTACGGGGCCGCAGGGCTCACAGATACGCAGTATTTT
NA TRBJ1-5 NA TRBV2 CASSSSGTRGPQHF TGTGCCAGCAGTTCGTCAGGGACCAGGGGGCCCCAGCATTTT
NA TRBJ1-1 NA TRBV30 CAWGHPNTEAFF TGTGCCTGGGGACACCCGAACACTGAAGCTTTCTTT
once TRBJ2-7 NA TRBV9 CASSVRPGGALYEQYF TGTGCCAGCAGCGTTCGCCCCGGTGGGGCTTTATACGAGCAGTACTTC
NA TRBJ2-3 NA TRBV19 CASSIVGGDTQYF TGTGCCAGTAGTATAGTAGGAGGAGATACGCAGTATTTT
NA TRBJ2-7 NA TRBV2 CASVQSYEQYF TGTGCCAGCGTCCAGTCCTACGAGCAGTACTTC
NA TRBJ1-4 NA TRBV5-1 CASRGSGEKLFF TGCGCCAGCAGGGGGTCGGGGGAAAAACTGTTTTTT
NA TRBJ1-5 TRBD1 TRBV2 CASRDRVPGQPQHF TGTGCCAGCAGAGACAGGGTGCCTGGGCAGCCCCAGCATTTT
NA TRBJ2-2 NA TRBV7-9 CASSWEPFTGELFF TGTGCCAGCAGCTGGGAGCCATTCACCGGGGAGCTGTTTTTT
NA TRBJ2-1 TRBD2 TRBV5-6 CASSWTSGAWGNEQFF TGTGCCAGCAGCTGGACTAGCGGGGCGTGGGGCAATGAGCAGTTCTTC
few TRBJ2-1 TRBD1 TRBV5-4 CASSSPGQRDNEQFF TGTGCCAGCAGCAGTCCGGGACAGCGAGACAATGAGCAGTTCTTC